The present T cell receptor (beta chain) was sequenced within a study of blood T cells in healthy people across ages. Trimming cost V 0 bases and J 1 base, with 7 bases left between them. The CDR3 extends over 16 amino acids. Per germline, CDR1 LNHNV and CDR2 YYDKDF (reference sequence). Peripheral blood was drawn, roughly 10 milliliters per donor. Each sample yielded at least 6 micrograms of PBMC total RNA. PCR was performed a second time for about 6 to 11 cycles using a sample-barcoded 5' primer and a J-beta primer mix. Researchers report that a template-switch adaptor with 12 random nucleotides tagged each cDNA molecule. Every sample returned 2.5 million or more CDR3-containing paired-end reads. TCRdb itself ran the 5' RACE reads through MiXCR, one entry per CDR3 protein. The sample holds over 1,200,000 distinct CDR3 sequences, approximately 59% seen once.

The clonotype comes from a man younger than 35 in good health. Sequenced sample: blood. The rearrangement links TRBV15 to TRBJ2-6; D gene uncertain. The CDR3 sequence is CATSRDTASGANVLTF. CDR3 DNA sequence: TGTGCCACCAGCAGAGATACCGCATCTGGGGCCAACGTCCTGACTTTC.